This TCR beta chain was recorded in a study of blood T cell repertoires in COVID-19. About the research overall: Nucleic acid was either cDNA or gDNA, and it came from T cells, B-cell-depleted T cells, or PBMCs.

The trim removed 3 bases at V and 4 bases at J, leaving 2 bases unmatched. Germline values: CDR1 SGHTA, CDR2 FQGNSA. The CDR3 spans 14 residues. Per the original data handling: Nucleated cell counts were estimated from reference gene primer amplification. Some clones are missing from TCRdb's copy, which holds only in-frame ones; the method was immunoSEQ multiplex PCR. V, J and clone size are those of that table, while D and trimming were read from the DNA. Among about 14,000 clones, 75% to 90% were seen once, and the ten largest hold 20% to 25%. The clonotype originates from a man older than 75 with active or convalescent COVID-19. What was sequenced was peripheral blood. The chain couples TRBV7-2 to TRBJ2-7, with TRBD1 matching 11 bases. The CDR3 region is CASSLGQGGYEQYF. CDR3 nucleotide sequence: TGTGCCAGCAGCTTGGGACAGGGGGGATACGAGCAGTACTTC.